This TCR beta chain derives from a study of T cell responses to AZD1222 COVID-19 vaccine. Study-wide results and limits: A rise in Spike-specific TCR breadth and depth followed two AZD1222 doses.

A note on this clone: Its antigen is as yet unknown.

This CDR3 is 11 amino acids long. The ends were cut back, 7 bases at V and 3 bases at J, with 5 bases in the middle. TCRdb's table, derived via immunoSEQ multiplex PCR, lists solely in-frame clones and lacks some. The repertoire holds over 200,000 clones, with about 95% as singletons. The origin of this receptor is an adult who received the MenACWY meningococcal vaccine as a control. Sequenced material: peripheral blood, taken 28 days after the second dose of the MenACWY control vaccine. This chain links TRBV12-3 or TRBV12-4 with TRBJ2-3, with no clear D. The CDR3 coding sequence is TGTGCCAGCACCGGGACAGATACGCAGTATTTT. Amino acids: CASTGTDTQYF.